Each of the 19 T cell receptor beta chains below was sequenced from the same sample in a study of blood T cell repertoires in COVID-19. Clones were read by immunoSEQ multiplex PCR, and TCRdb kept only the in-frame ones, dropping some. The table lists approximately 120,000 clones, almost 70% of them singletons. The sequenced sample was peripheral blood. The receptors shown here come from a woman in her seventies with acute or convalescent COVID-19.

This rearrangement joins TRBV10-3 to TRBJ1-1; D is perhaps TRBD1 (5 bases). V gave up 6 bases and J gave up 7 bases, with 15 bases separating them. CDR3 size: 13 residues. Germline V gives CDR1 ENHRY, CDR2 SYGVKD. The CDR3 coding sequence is TGTGCCATCAGGGCTCAGGGAAGAGGTGAAGCTTTCTTT. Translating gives CAIRAQGRGEAFF.

CDR3 residues: CASGRTGPNEKLFF. CDR3 DNA sequence: TGTGCTAGTGGCCGGACAGGGCCTAATGAAAAACTGTTTTTT. The V gene is TRBV12-5, the J gene TRBJ1-4, with 8 bases fitting TRBD1. The CDR3 covers 14 residues. CDR1 is LGHNT and CDR2 is FRNRAP in the germline V gene. V shed 6 bases and J 3 bases; nucleotides not matched to a gene: 3.

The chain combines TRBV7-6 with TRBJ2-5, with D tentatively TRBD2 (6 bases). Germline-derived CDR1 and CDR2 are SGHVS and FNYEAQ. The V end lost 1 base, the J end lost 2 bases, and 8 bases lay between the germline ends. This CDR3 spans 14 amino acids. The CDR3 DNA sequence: TGTGCCAGCAGCTTAGGTGGGACTCAAGAGACCCAGTACTTC. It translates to CASSLGGTQETQYF.

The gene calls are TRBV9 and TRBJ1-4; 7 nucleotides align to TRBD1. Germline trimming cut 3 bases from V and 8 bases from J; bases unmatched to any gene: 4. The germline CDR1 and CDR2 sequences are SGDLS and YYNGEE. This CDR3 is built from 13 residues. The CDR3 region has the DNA TGTGCCAGCAGCGAGACAGGGAAAGAAAAACTGTTTTTT. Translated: CASSETGKEKLFF.

CDR3 amino acids: CATSRDLTGTYEQYF. The CDR3 DNA follows: TGTGCCACCAGCAGAGATCTGACGGGGACCTACGAGCAGTACTTC. The chain joins TRBV15 to TRBJ2-7, with D perhaps matching TRBD2 (5 bases). This CDR3 spans 15 amino acids. CDR1 and CDR2 (germline): LNHNV, YYDKDF (reference sequence). The V gene lost 0 bases and the J gene lost 2 bases, with 11 bases spanning the gap.

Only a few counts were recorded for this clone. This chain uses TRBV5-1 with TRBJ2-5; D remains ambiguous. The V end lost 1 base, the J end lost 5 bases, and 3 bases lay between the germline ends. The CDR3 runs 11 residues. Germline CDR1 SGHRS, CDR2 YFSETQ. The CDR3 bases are TGCGCCAGCAGCTTGAGCGAGACCCAGTACTTC. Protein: CASSLSETQYF.

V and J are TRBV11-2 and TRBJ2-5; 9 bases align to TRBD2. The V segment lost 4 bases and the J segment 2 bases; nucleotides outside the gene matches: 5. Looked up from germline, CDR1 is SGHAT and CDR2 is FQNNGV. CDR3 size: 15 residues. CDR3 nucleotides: TGTGCCAGCAGCTCTAGCGGGGTCCCGCAAGAGACCCAGTACTTC. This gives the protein CASSSSGVPQETQYF.

The CDR3 DNA follows: TGTGCCAGCAGATCTCAGGGGGCCGTCACTGAAGCTTTCTTT. This encodes CASRSQGAVTEAFF. The chain carries TRBV6-5 and TRBJ1-1; TRBD1 aligns across 8 bases. J lost 4 bases, V lost 6 bases, and 7 bases had no gene match. The germline V gene has CDR1 MNHEY and CDR2 SVGAGI. The CDR3 consists of 14 residues.

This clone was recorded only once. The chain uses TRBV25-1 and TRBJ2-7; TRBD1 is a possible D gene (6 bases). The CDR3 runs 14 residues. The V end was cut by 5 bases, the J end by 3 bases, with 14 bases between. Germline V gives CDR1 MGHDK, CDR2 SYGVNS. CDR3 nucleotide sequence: TGTGCCAGCAGTCCCCCGGGACAAATCTACGAGCAGTACTTC. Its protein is CASSPPGQIYEQYF.

CDR3 amino acids: CSVARDRGPLNEQFF. CDR3 sequence (DNA): TGCAGCGTCGCGAGGGACAGGGGGCCTCTAAATGAGCAGTTCTTC. The rearrangement uses TRBV29-1 and TRBJ2-1; TRBD1 agrees at 12 bases. This CDR3 is built from 15 residues. Trimming cost V 6 bases and J 7 bases; bases outside gene matches: 10. CDR1 is SQVTM and CDR2 is ANQGSEA in the germline V gene.

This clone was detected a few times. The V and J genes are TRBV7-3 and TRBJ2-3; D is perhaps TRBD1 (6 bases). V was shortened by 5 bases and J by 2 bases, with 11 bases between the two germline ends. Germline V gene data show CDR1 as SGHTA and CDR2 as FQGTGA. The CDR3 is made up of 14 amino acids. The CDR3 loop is CASSKDSHTDTQYF. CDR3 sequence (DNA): TGTGCCAGCAGCAAGGACAGTCACACAGATACGCAGTATTTT. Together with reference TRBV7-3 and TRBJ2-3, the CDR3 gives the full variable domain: GAGVSQTPSNKVTEKGKYVELRCDPISGHTALYWYRQSLGQGPEFLIYFQGTGAADDSGLPNDRFFAVRPEGSVSTLKIQRTERGDSAVYLCASSKDSHTDTQYFGPGTRLTVL.

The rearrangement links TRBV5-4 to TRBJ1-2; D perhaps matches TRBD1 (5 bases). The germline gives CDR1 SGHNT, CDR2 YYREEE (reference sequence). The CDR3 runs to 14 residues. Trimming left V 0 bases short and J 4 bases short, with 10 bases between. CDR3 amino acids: CASSLAWGGYGYTF. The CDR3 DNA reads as TGTGCCAGCAGCTTGGCCTGGGGGGGCTATGGCTACACCTTC.

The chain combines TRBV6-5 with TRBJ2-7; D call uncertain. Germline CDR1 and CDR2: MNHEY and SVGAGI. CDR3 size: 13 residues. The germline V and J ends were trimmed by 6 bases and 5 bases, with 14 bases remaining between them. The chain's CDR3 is CASRAGGSDEQYF. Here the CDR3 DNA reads TGTGCCAGCAGAGCCGGCGGTTCTGACGAGCAGTACTTC.

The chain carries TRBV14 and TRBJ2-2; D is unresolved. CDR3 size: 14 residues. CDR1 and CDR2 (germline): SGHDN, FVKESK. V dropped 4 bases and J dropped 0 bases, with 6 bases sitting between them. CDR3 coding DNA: TGTGCCAGCAGCCCACGCGCGAACACCGGGGAGCTGTTTTTT. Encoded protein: CASSPRANTGELFF.

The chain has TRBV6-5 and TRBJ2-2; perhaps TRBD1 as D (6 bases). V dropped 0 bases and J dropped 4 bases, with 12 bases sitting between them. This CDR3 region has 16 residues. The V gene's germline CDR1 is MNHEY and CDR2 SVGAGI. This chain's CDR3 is CASSYSGRGVTGELFF. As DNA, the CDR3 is TGTGCCAGCAGTTACTCGGGCAGGGGAGTCACCGGGGAGCTGTTTTTT.

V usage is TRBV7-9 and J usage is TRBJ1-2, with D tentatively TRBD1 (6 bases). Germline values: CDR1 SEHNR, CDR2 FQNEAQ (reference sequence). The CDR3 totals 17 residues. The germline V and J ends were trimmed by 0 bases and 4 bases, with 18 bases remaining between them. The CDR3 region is CASSLAAQGRSIYGYTF. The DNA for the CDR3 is TGTGCCAGCAGCTTAGCCGCCCAGGGGCGTTCCATCTATGGCTACACCTTC.

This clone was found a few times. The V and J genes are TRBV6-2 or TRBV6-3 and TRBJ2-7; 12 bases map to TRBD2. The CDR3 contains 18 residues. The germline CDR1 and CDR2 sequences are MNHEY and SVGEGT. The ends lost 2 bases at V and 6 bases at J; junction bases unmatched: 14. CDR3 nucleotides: TGTGCCAGCAGTTACCCCCTCCTTCTGACTAGCGGGAGTCGCGAGCAGTACTTC. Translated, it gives CASSYPLLLTSGSREQYF.

The CDR3 nucleotides read TGTGCCAGCAGCTTACAGGGGAGCTCCTACAATGAGCAGTTCTTC. Amino acid sequence: CASSLQGSSYNEQFF. The V and J genes are TRBV5-4 and TRBJ2-1; 7 positions match TRBD1. Losses at the gene ends were 2 bases for V and 0 bases for J; bases not matched to a gene: 2. This CDR3 region has 15 residues. CDR1 is SGHNT and CDR2 is YYREEE in the germline V gene (reference sequence).

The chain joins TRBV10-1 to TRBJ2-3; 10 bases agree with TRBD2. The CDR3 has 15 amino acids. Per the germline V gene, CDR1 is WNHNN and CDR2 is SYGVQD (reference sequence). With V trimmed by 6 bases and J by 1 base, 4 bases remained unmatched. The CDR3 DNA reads TGCGCCAGCAGCTCCGGGACTAGCGGCACAGATACGCAGTATTTT. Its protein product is CASSSGTSGTDTQYF.